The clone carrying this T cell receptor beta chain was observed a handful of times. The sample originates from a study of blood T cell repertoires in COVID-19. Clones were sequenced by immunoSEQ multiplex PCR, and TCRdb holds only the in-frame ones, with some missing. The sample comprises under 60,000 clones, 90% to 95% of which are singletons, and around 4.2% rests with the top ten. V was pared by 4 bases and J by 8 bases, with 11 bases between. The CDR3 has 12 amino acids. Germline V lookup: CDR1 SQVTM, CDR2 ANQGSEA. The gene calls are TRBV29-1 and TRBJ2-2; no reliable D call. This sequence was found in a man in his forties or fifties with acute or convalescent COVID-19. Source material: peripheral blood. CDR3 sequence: CSVAYQAGELFF. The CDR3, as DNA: TGCAGCGTTGCGTATCAGGCGGGGGAGCTGTTTTTT.